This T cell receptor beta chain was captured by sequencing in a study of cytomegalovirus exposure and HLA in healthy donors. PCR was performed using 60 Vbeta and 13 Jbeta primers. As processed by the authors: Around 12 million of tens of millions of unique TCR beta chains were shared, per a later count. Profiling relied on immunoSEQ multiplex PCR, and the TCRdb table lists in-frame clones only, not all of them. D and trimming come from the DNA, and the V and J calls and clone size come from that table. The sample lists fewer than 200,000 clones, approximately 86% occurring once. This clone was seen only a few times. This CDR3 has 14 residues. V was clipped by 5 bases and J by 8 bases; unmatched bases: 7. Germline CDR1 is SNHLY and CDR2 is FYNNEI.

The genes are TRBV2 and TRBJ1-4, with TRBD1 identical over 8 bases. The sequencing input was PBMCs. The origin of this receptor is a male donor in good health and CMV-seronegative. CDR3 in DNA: TGTGCCAGCAGTACAGGGGGGGGGCGAGAAAAACTGTTTTTT. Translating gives CASSTGGGREKLFF.